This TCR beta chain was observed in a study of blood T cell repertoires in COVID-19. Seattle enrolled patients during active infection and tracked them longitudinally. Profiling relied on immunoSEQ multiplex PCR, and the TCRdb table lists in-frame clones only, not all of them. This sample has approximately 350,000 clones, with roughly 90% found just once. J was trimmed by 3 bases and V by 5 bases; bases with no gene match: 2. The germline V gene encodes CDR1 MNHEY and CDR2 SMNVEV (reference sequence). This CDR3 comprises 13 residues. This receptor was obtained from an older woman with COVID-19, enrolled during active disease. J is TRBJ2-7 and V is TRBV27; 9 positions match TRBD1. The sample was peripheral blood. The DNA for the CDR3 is TGTGCCAGCAGTGTGACAGGGGGCTACGAGCAGTACTTC. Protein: CASSVTGGYEQYF.